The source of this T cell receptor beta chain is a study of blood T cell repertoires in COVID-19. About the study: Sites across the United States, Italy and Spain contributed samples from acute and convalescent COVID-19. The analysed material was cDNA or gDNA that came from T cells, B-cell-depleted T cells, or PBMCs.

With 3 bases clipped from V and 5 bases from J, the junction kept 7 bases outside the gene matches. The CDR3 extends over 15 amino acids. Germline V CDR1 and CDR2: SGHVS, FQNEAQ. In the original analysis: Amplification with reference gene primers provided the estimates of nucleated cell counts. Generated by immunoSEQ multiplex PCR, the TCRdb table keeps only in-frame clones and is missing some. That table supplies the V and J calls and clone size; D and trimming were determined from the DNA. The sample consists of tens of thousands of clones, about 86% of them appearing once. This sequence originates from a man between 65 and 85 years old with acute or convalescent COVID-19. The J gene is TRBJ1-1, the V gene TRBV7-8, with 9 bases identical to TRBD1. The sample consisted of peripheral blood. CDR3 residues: CASSFRTGVGTEAFF. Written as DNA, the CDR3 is TGTGCCAGCAGCTTCCGGACAGGGGTTGGGACTGAAGCTTTCTTT.